This T cell receptor (beta chain) appears in the sequencing data of a study of T cells in Graves' hyperthyroidism and ophthalmopathy. At the level of the study: Peripheral blood was acquired at first diagnosis, ahead of any therapy whatsoever. Study results and caveats: Ophthalmopathy, as predicted by the model, came a median about six months after the prediction. Ophthalmopathy and stable hyperthyroidism were told apart by a 13 V-J model.

Orbital computed tomography and thyroid ultrasound, together with serum TRAb and thyroxine and clinical symptoms, were used for diagnoses. In its sample, this clonotype was seen many times. Its target is unknown. The CDR3 runs to 11 residues. Germline V CDR1 and CDR2: SGHTA, FQGNSA. V lost 6 bases and J lost 9, with 11 bases in between. Researchers amplified the TCR beta CDR3 regions from RNA transcripts. HTBI primers were used for first-round RT-PCR of the TCR CDR3. In TCRdb, the multiplex PCR reads were re-called with MiXCR into one record per CDR3 protein. The data contain 750,000 to 900,000 distinct CDR3 sequences, over 35% of them seen just once; the ten biggest clones take up approximately 8.7%.

The receptor comes from a man aged 18 to 29 with Graves' hyperthyroidism. The chain joins TRBV7-2 to TRBJ2-5, with a weak D call TRBD2 (5 bases). Sequenced input: blood. The CDR3: CASRSFGAQYF. The CDR3 nucleotides are TGTGCCAGCAGGTCCTTCGGGGCCCAGTACTTC.